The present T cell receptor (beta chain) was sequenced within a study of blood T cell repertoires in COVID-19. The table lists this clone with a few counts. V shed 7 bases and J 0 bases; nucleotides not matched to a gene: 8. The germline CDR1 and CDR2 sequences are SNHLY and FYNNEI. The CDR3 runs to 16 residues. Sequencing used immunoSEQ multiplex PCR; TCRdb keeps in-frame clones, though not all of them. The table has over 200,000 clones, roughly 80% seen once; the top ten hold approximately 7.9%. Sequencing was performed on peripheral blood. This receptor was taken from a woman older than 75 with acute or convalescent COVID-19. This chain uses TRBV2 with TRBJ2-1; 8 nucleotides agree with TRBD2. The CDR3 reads CASNGLALSSYNEQFF. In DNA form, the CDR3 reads TGTGCCAGCAATGGACTAGCTCTGAGCTCCTACAATGAGCAGTTCTTC.